One sample yielded the 7 T cell receptor beta chains listed below, sequenced in a study of cytomegalovirus exposure and HLA in healthy donors. The table came from immunoSEQ multiplex PCR; TCRdb's copy has only in-frame clones and leaves some out. The sample holds about 120,000 clones, roughly 89% seen once. The source material was PBMCs. These receptors originate from a woman aged 18-29 years in good health and CMV-seronegative.

The V gene is TRBV21-1, the J gene TRBJ2-7; the DNA was not used to check the table's D call, TRBD1. TRBV21-1 is marked as a pseudogene. CDR3 length: 15 residues. The DNA for the CDR3 is TGTGCCAGCAGGAGGGACAGGGGGACGTCCTACGAGCAGTACGTC. It yields the protein CASRRDRGTSYEQYV.

This clone was found a few times. This chain joins TRBV30 and TRBJ1-2; D unclear. V lost 0 bases and J 7 bases, leaving 6 bases between the germline ends. Germline CDR1 GTSNPN, CDR2 SVGIG (reference sequence). The CDR3 extends over 11 amino acids. The CDR3 sequence: CAWSVRGGYTF. The CDR3 bases are TGTGCCTGGAGTGTACGAGGTGGCTACACCTTC.

The rearrangement links TRBV5-6 to TRBJ1-5, with D unclear. V was cut by 1 base and J by 6 bases, with 14 bases left in between. The germline gives CDR1 SGHDT, CDR2 YYEEEE. CDR3 size: 15 residues. The CDR3, as DNA: TGTGCCAGCAGCTTGTATGAAAAAAGAGGTCAGCCCCAGCATTTT. The encoded protein is CASSLYEKRGQPQHF.

This clone has only a few counts. CDR3 region: CASTRQGAHEKLFF. CDR3 coding DNA: TGTGCCAGCACGAGACAGGGGGCGCATGAAAAACTGTTTTTT. The chain carries TRBV7-9 and TRBJ1-4; 10 positions match TRBD1. Germline V gene data show CDR1 as SEHNR and CDR2 as FQNEAQ (reference sequence). After removal of 7 bases from V and 6 bases from J, the junction contained 5 bases not matched to a gene. The CDR3 totals 14 residues.

V usage is TRBV6-4 and J usage is TRBJ1-5; D gene unclear. Trimming stripped 5 bases from V and 3 bases from J, with 8 bases between. The CDR3 has 13 residues. Germline-derived CDR1 and CDR2 are MRHNA and SNTAGT. The CDR3: CASSREINQPQHF. CDR3 nucleotide sequence: TGTGCCAGCAGTCGGGAAATCAATCAGCCCCAGCATTTT.

The chain employs TRBV10-1 and TRBJ1-1; 8 nucleotides agree with TRBD1. CDR3 length: 15 amino acids. The ends lost 6 bases at V and 0 bases at J; junction bases unmatched: 6. Germline V gene lookup returns CDR1 WNHNN and CDR2 SYGVQD (reference sequence). The CDR3 loop reads CASRGQGAMNTEAFF. The CDR3 region has the DNA TGCGCCAGCAGAGGCCAGGGGGCTATGAACACTGAAGCTTTCTTT.

The chain couples TRBV11-2 to TRBJ2-7; D gene uncertain. V was pared by 1 base and J by 2 bases, with 12 bases between. The V gene's germline CDR1 is SGHAT and CDR2 FQNNGV. The CDR3 is made up of 15 amino acids. CDR3 DNA: TGTGCCAGCAGCTTAGTGCACCTAGGAACCTACGAGCAGTACTTC. Translated: CASSLVHLGTYEQYF.